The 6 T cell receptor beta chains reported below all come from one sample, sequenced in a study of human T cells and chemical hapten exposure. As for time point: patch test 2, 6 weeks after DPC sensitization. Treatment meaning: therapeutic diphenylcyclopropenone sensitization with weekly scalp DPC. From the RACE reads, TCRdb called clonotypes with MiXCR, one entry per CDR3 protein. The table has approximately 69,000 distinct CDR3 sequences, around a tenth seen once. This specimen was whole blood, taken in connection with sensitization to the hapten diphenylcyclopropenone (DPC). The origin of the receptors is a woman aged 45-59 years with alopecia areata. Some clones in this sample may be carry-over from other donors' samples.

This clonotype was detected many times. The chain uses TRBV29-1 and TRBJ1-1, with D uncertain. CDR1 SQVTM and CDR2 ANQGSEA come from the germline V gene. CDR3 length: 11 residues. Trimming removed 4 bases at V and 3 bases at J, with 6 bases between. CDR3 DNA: TGCAGCGTTGGGGAGGACACTGAAGCTTTCTTT. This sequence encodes CSVGEDTEAFF.

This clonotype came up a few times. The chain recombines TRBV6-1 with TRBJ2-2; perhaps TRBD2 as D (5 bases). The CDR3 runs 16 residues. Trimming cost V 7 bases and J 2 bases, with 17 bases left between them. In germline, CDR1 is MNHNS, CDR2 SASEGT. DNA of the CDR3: TGTGCCAGCACCACCTTTGGCGGGTCAAACACCGGGGAGCTGTTTTTT. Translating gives CASTTFGGSNTGELFF.

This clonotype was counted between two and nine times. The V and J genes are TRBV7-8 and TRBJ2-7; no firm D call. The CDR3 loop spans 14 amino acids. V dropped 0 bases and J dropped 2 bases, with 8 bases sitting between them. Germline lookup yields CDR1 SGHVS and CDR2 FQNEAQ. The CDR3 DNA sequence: TGTGCCAGCAGCTTAGCTCTCCTGCCCTACGAGCAGTACTTC. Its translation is CASSLALLPYEQYF.

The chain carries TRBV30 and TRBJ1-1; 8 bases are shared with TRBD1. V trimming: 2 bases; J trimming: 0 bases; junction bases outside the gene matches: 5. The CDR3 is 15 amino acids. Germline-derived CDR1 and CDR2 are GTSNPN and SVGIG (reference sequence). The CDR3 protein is CAWSNGQGLNTEAFF. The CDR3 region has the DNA TGTGCCTGGAGTAACGGACAGGGCCTGAACACTGAAGCTTTCTTT.

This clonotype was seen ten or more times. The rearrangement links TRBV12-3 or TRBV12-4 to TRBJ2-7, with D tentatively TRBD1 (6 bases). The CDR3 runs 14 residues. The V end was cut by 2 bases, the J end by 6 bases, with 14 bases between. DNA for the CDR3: TGTGCCAGCAGTTTAAAATCAGGGGTTAGCGAGCAGTACTTC. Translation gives CASSLKSGVSEQYF.

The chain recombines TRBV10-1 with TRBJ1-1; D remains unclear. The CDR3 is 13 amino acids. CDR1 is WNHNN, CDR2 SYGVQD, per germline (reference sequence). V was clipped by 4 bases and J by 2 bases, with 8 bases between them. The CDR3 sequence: CASSVGINTEAFF. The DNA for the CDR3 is TGCGCCAGCAGTGTCGGGATAAACACTGAAGCTTTCTTT.